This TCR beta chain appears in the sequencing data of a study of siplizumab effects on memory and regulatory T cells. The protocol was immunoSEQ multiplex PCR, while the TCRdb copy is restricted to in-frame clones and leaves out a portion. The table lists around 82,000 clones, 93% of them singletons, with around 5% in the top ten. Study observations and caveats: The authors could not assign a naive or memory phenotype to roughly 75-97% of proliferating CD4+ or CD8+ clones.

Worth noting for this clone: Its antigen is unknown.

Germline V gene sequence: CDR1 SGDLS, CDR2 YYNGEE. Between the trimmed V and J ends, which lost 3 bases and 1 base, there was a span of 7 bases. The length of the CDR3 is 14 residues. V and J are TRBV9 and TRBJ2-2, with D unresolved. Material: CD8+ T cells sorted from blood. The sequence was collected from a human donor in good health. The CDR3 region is CASSAFRNTGELFF. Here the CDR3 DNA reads TGTGCCAGCAGCGCCTTTCGGAACACCGGGGAGCTGTTTTTT. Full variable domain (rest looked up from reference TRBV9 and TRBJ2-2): DSGVTQTPKHLITATGQRVTLRCSPRSGDLSVYWYQQSLDQGLQFLIQYYNGEERAKGNILERFSAQQFPDLHSELNLSSLELGDSALYFCASSAFRNTGELFFGEGSRLTVL.